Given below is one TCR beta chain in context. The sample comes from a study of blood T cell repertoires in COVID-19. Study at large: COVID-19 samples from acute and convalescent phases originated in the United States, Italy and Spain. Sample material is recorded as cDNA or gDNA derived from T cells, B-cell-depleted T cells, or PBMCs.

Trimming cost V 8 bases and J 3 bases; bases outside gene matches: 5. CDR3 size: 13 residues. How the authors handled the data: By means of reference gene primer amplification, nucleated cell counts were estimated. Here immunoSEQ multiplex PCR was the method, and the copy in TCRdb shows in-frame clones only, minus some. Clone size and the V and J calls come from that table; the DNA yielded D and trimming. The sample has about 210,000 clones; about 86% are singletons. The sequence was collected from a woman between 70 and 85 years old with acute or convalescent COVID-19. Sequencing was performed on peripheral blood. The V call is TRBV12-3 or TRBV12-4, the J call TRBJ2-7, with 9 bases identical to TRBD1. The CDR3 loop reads CASEGQGLYEQYF. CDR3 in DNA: TGTGCCAGCGAAGGACAGGGGCTCTACGAGCAGTACTTC.